The 10 T cell receptor beta chains reported below all come from one sample, sequenced in a study of blood T cell repertoires in COVID-19. The data were produced by immunoSEQ multiplex PCR, yet TCRdb's version contains in-frame clones alone and is incomplete. This table has roughly 86,000 clones, roughly 80% appearing once. The sample consisted of peripheral blood. The receptors were gathered from a man in his fifties who had recovered from COVID-19.

This clone was observed a few times. This rearrangement joins TRBV24-1 to TRBJ1-5; the D is unclear. Germline lookup yields CDR1 KGHDR and CDR2 SFDVKD. This CDR3 has 14 amino acids. The ends were cut back, 4 bases at V and 1 base at J, with 7 bases in the middle. The CDR3 region has the DNA TGTGCCACCAGTGAGGCATTGAGCAATCAGCCCCAGCATTTT. It specifies CATSEALSNQPQHF.

This rearrangement joins TRBV11-3 to TRBJ2-3, with TRBD2 matching 7 bases. The CDR3 runs to 15 residues. Trimming removed 5 bases from V and 3 bases from J; junction bases left unmatched: 8. Germline CDR1 and CDR2: SGHNT and YENEEA. CDR3 in DNA: TGTGCCAGCAGCCCAGAGGGAGGGCCGACAGATACGCAGTATTTT. It codes for CASSPEGGPTDTQYF.

The V call is TRBV9, the J call TRBJ2-7; D might be TRBD2 (5 bases). The CDR3 length is 14 residues. The germline CDR1 and CDR2 sequences are SGDLS and YYNGEE. V lost 0 bases to trimming and J lost 3 bases, with 10 bases between them. In DNA form, the CDR3 reads TGTGCCAGCAGCGTAGATTACGGAGGCTACGAGCAGTACTTC. It codes for CASSVDYGGYEQYF.

J is TRBJ2-7 and V is TRBV12-3 or TRBV12-4; perhaps TRBD2 as D (6 bases). Trimming cost V 7 bases and J 4 bases, with 11 bases left between them. This CDR3 spans 12 amino acids. CDR3 protein: CASTMGGYEQYF. In nucleotides, the CDR3 is TGTGCCAGCACCATGGGGGGTTACGAGCAGTACTTC.

This clone was counted only a few times. The gene calls are TRBV11-2 and TRBJ2-7; 9 bases map to TRBD2. CDR1 and CDR2 (germline): SGHAT, FQNNGV. Trimming cost V 1 base and J 6 bases; bases outside gene matches: 4. The CDR3 runs to 14 residues. In DNA form, the CDR3 reads TGTGCCAGCAGCTTAGGGACTAGCGCATCCGAGCAGTACTTC. Encoded protein: CASSLGTSASEQYF.

The genes are TRBV10-3 and TRBJ1-1; D unclear. V shed 8 bases and J shed 1 base, with 14 bases lying between them. The CDR3 totals 14 residues. Germline V CDR1 and CDR2: ENHRY, SYGVKD. In nucleotides, the CDR3 is TGTGCCATCGGCGACACAGTGAGGAACACTGAAGCTTTCTTT. Its translation: CAIGDTVRNTEAFF.

This clone occurred once. The V call is TRBV9, the J call TRBJ2-1; D gene ambiguous. Germline CDR1 reads SGDLS; CDR2 reads YYNGEE. The length of the CDR3 is 15 residues. Trimming left V 3 bases short and J 0 bases short, with 10 bases between. CDR3 amino acids: CASSETPSSYNEQFF. The DNA of the CDR3 is TGTGCCAGCAGCGAAACTCCTAGCTCCTACAATGAGCAGTTCTTC.

This clone was seen a single time. The V call is TRBV5-5, the J call TRBJ1-1; a weak D match, TRBD1 (5 bases). CDR3 length: 15 residues. The germline V gene has CDR1 SGHKS and CDR2 YYEKEE (reference sequence). The V gene lost 2 bases and the J gene lost 0 bases, with 11 bases spanning the gap. The CDR3 loop is CASSFGAGVNTEAFF. Written as DNA, the CDR3 is TGTGCCAGCAGCTTCGGGGCGGGGGTGAACACTGAAGCTTTCTTT.

The chain combines TRBV18 with TRBJ1-2; maybe TRBD1 (5 bases). CDR1 KGHSH and CDR2 LQKENI come from the germline V gene. V lost 1 base to trimming and J lost 4 bases, with 7 bases between them. This CDR3 comprises 13 residues. In DNA, the CDR3 is TGTGCCAGCTCACCACGGGACTCCTATGGCTACACCTTC. It translates to CASSPRDSYGYTF.

This rearrangement joins TRBV10-2 to TRBJ2-1; a possible D gene is TRBD1 (5 bases). The CDR3 is 17 amino acids. Germline values: CDR1 WSHSY, CDR2 SAAADI. V was clipped by 7 bases and J by 4 bases, with 23 bases between them. CDR3 in amino acids: CASMRSSLRGLYNEQFF. The CDR3 DNA reads TGCGCCAGCATGCGGAGTAGCCTTAGGGGCCTATACAATGAGCAGTTCTTC.